These 2 T cell receptor beta chains originate from one sample sequenced in a study of blood T cell repertoires in COVID-19. The method was immunoSEQ multiplex PCR; TCRdb's version includes in-frame clones alone and lacks a portion of them. The profile shows 200,000 to 300,000 clones, about four fifths of them singletons. The sequenced sample was peripheral blood. These receptors were obtained from a man between 50 and 59 years old with acute or convalescent COVID-19.

This chain links TRBV7-9 with TRBJ2-1; 11 bases fit TRBD2. Germline CDR1 and CDR2: SEHNR and FQNEAQ (reference sequence). The CDR3 sequence is 15 residues long. After removal of 3 bases from V and 6 bases from J, the junction contained 4 bases not matched to a gene. The CDR3 protein is CASSFRLAGSNEQFF. CDR3 nucleotides: TGTGCCAGCAGCTTCCGACTAGCGGGGAGCAATGAGCAGTTCTTC.

V gene TRBV7-9 combines with J gene TRBJ2-7; tentative D call: TRBD1 (6 bases). This CDR3 has 13 amino acids. From germline, CDR1 is SEHNR and CDR2 FQNEAQ (reference sequence). The CDR3 loop reads CVIQGTLGYEQYF. The CDR3 DNA follows: TGTGTCATCCAGGGGACCCTTGGATACGAGCAGTACTTC.